The TCR beta chain described here comes from a study of graft-versus-host responses after intestinal transplantation (dated by TCRdb to 2020 to 2022). Regarding the study in general: Multivisceral, liver-intestinal, or isolated intestinal transplants were received by the recipients. All recipients received anti-thymocyte globulin induction followed by maintenance tacrolimus and steroids for about three years. Bulk TCR-beta CDR3 sequencing was used to track graft-versus-host and host-versus-graft alloreactive T cell clones in the graft, circulation and bone marrow after intestinal transplantation. To identify alloreactive clones, pre-transplant mixed lymphocyte reaction products were sequenced and then compared with unstimulated pre-transplant donor and recipient T cells. A cohort of about two dozen intestinal transplant recipients, including one retransplant, was enrolled, and a few patients lacking pretransplant specimens were excluded. A peak of at least 4% donor T cells among recipient peripheral blood mononuclear cells was the definition used for donor T cell macrochimerism. Rather than being sequenced by the commercial service, samples from a few later patients were sequenced in-house on an Illumina MiSeq and processed with MiXCR. The study at large found these results: In the allografts of patients with donor T cell macrochimerism, GvH to HvG T cell clonal ratios were high. GvH clones were detected in recipient bone marrow, and some appeared earlier in ileal mucosa or blood, consistent with an intestinal mucosal origin. Early after transplant, declines in HvG clones were associated with peak levels of circulating GvH clones. Conclusions were limited by the relatively low number and heterogeneity of intestinal transplant patients.

Remarks on this clone: Its antigen is unknown. No much larger clonotype is one base removed from it; base qualities were not supplied.

Ends trimmed: V by 5 bases, J by 1 base; bases unmatched to a gene: 7. The CDR3 numbers 15 residues from cysteine through phenylalanine. The only DNA kept is the CDR3, 45 bases in frame from the first base. The germline V gene (reference sequence) specifies SEHNR as CDR1 and FQNEAQ as CDR2. Receptors were amplified or captured by the immunoSEQ multiplex PCR assay. In most patients, genomic DNA was isolated using the Qiagen DNeasy Blood and Tissue Kit and sent frozen to Adaptive Biotechnologies for TCR sequencing. Adaptive Biotechnologies carried out high-throughput TCR-beta CDR3 sequencing of genomic DNA for most patients. As for the authors' bioinformatics: Adaptive's ImmunoSEQ software was the source of the TCR sequencing data for roughly 19 patients, while a few other patients were processed with MiXCR and VDJtools. To correct CD4 versus CD8 sorting errors, any sequence found in both subsets at a frequency ratio below 5:1 was removed. Because the origin of CDR3 nucleotide sequences shared between donor and recipient could not be assigned, those sequences were removed. Alloreactive clones required at least 2-fold expansion over unstimulated cells and minimum CFSE-low frequency of 0.002% (template counts) or 0.001% (read counts). Mappable clones were those detected in sequenced pre-transplant spleen, lymph node, or MLR CFSE-low populations of the donor or recipient. The cumulative frequency of alloreactive clones was calculated as a percentage of all sequences, weighted by copy number. TCRdb mirrors the immuneACCESS table, restricted to in-frame sequences. Some clones are absent from its copies; in checked studies, under half trace to an unresolved V gene, and the reason for the others is unknown. V, J and clone size reflect that table, while D and trimming were determined from the DNA. The sample contains around 130,000 clones, around nine tenths of them found a single time. 0.16% of the sample rests with the top ten.

The sample's time point label is to be understood as: cells obtained before transplantation from donor or recipient. CD3+CD4+ and CD3+CD8+ populations were FACS-sorted from unstimulated pre-transplant donor and recipient cells taken from spleen or lymph nodes. The sequence links TRBV7-9 to TRBJ2-5; TRBD2 lines up with 7 middle nucleotides. The source is a human donor who received an intestinal transplant. The material sequenced was unstimulated CD4+ T cells sorted from spleen or lymph node cells, taken before intestinal transplant. The CDR3 protein sequence reads: CASSTQRGFQETQYF. The nucleotide sequence is given as TGTGCCAGCAGCACCCAGCGGGGTTTCCAAGAGACCCAGTACTTC.